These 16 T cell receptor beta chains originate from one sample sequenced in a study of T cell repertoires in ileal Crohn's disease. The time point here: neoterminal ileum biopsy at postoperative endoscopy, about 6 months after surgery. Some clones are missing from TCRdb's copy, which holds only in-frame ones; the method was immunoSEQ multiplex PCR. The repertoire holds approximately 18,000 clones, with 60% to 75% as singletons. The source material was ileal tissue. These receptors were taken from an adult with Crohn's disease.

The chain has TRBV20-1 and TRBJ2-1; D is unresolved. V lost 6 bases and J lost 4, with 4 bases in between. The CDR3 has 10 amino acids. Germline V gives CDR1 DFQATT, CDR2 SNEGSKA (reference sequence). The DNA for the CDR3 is TGCAGTGCCATTTACAATGAGCAGTTCTTC. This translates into CSAIYNEQFF.

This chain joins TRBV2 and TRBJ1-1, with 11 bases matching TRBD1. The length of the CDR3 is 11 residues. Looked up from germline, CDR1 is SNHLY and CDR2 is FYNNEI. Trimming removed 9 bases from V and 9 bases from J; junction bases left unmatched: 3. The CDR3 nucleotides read TGTGCCAGGGGACAGGGGGTAAAAGCTTTCTTT. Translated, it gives CARGQGVKAFF.

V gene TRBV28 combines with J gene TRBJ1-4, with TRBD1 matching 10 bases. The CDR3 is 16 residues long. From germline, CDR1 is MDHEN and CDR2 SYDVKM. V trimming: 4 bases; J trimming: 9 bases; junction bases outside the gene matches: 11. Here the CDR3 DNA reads TGTGCCAGCAGTTCCCCATTCCCGGGACAGGGGAAAAAACTGTTTTTT. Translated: CASSSPFPGQGKKLFF.

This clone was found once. CDR3 residues: CASSEQQGGAIYF. In DNA form, the CDR3 reads TGTGCCAGCAGTGAGCAACAGGGGGGGGCCATATATTTT. This chain uses TRBV2 with TRBJ1-3; 8 bases fit TRBD1. The CDR3 runs 13 residues. V shed 3 bases and J 11 bases; nucleotides not matched to a gene: 6. Germline CDR1 is SNHLY and CDR2 is FYNNEI. Based on the CDR3 plus reference TRBV2 and TRBJ1-3, the full variable domain is EPEVTQTPSHQVTQMGQEVILRCVPISNHLYFYWYRQILGQKVEFLVSFYNNEISEKSEIFDDQFSVERPDGSNFTLKIRSTKLEDSAMYFCASSEQQGGAIYFGEGSWLTVV.

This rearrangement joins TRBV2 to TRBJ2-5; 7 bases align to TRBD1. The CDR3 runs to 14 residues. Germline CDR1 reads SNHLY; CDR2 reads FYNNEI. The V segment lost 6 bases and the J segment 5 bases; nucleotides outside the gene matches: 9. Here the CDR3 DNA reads TGTGCCAGCAGCGCCGACAGGGTGTTGGAGACCCAGTACTTC. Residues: CASSADRVLETQYF.

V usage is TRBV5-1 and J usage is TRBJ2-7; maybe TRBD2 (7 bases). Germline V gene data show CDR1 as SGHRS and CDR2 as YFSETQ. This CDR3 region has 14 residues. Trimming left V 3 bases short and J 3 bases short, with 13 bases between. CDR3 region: CASSWGGIGYEQYF. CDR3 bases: TGCGCCAGCAGCTGGGGGGGCATTGGCTACGAGCAGTACTTC.

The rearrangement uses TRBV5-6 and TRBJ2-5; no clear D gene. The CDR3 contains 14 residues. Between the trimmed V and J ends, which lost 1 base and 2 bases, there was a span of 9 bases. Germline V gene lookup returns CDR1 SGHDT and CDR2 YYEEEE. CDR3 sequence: CASSLTAPQETQYF. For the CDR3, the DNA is TGTGCCAGCAGCTTGACAGCTCCTCAAGAGACCCAGTACTTC.

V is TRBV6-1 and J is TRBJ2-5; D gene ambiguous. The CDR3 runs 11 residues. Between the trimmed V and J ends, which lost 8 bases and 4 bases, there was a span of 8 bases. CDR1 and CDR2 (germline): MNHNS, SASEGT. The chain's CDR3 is CASVRGETQYF. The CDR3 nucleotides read TGTGCCAGCGTACGAGGAGAGACCCAGTACTTC.

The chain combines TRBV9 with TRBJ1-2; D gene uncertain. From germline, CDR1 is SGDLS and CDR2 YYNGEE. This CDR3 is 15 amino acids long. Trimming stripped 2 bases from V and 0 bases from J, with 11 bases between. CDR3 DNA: TGTGCCAGCAGCGTGGAAGTCGGGTCTAACTATGGCTACACCTTC. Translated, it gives CASSVEVGSNYGYTF.

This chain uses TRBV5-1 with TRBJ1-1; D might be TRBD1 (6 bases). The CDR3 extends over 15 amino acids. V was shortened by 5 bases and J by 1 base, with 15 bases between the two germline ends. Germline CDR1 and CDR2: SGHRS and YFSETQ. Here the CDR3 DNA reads TGCGCCAGCAGGCCAGGGGTTAACGAGAACACTGAAGCTTTCTTT. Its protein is CASRPGVNENTEAFF.

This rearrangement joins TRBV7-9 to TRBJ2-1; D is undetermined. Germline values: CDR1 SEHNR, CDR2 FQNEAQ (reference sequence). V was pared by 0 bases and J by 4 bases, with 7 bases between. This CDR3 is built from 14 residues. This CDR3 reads CASSLAGSYNEQFF. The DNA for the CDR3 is TGTGCCAGCAGCTTAGCCGGTAGTTACAATGAGCAGTTCTTC.

CDR3 sequence reads: CASSPPTAVEQYF. CDR3 in DNA: TGTGCCAGCTCACCACCCACTGCGGTCGAGCAGTACTTC. The chain has TRBV18 and TRBJ2-7; D gene uncertain. Trimming left V 0 bases short and J 6 bases short, with 9 bases between. The CDR3 totals 13 residues. Germline assignment: CDR1 KGHSH and CDR2 LQKENI. Full variable domain (rest looked up from reference TRBV18 and TRBJ2-7): NAGVMQNPRHLVRRRGQEARLRCSPMKGHSHVYWYRQLPEEGLKFMVYLQKENIIDESGMPKERFSAEFPKEGPSILRIQQVVRGDSAAYFCASSPPTAVEQYFGPGTRLTVT.

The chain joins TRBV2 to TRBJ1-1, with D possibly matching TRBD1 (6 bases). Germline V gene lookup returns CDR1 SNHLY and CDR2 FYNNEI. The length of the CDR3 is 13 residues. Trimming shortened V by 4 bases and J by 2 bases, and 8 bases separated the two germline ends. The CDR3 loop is CASSVDSNTEAFF. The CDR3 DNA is TGTGCCAGCAGTGTGGACAGCAACACTGAAGCTTTCTTT.

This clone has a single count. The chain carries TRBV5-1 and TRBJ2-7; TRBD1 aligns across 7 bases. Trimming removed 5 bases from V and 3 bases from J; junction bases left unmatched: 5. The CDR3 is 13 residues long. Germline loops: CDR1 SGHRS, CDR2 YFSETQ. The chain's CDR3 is CASRQGSIYEQYF. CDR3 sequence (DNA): TGCGCCAGCAGACAGGGGAGTATCTACGAGCAGTACTTC. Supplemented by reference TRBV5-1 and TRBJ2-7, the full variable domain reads KAGVTQTPRYLIKTRGQQVTLSCSPISGHRSVSWYQQTPGQGLQFLFEYFSETQRNKGNFPGRFSGRQFSNSRSEMNVSTLELGDSALYLCASRQGSIYEQYFGPGTRLTVT.

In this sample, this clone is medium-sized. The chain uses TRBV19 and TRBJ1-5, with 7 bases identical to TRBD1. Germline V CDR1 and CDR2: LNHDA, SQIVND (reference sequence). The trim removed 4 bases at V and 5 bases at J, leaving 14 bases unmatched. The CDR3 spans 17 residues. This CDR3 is CASSTNHITGVDQPQHF. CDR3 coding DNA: TGTGCCAGTAGTACCAATCACATTACAGGGGTGGATCAGCCCCAGCATTTT.

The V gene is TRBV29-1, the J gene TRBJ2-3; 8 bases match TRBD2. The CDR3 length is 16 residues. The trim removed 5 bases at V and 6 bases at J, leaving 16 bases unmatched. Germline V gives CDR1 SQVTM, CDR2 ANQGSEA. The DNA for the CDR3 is TGCAGCGTTTCCCGCCCAGCGGGGGAGTCGGTTGATACGCAGTATTTT. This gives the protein CSVSRPAGESVDTQYF.